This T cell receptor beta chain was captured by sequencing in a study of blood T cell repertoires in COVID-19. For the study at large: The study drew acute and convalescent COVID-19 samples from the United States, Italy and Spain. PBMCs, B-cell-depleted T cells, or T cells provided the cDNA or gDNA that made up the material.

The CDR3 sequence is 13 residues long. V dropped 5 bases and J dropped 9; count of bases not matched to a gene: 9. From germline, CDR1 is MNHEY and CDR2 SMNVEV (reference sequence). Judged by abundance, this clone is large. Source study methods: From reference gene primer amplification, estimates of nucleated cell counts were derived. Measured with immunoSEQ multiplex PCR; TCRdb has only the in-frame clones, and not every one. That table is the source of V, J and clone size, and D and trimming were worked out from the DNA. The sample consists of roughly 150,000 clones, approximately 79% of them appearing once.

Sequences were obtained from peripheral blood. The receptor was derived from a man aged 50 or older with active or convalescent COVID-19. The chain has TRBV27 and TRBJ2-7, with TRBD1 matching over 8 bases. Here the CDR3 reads CASSLSRGLGQYF. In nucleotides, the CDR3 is TGTGCCAGCAGTCTTAGCAGGGGGCTTGGGCAGTACTTC.